The sequence of this T cell receptor beta chain was determined in a study of Graves' ophthalmopathy and Graves' hyperthyroidism. Study-level results: The model predicted progression of ophthalmopathy with a sensitivity of 60% to 71%, and its specificity was about 72%. Stable hyperthyroidism and ophthalmopathy were told apart by a 13-signature model, which achieved about 88% sensitivity and nearly 84% specificity.

The authors amplified TCR beta CDR3 regions, and they did so from RNA transcripts for repertoire sequencing. Following a first-round RT-PCR that used HTBI primers, a second-round multiplex PCR was carried out. TCRdb used MiXCR to reprocess the multiplex PCR reads, holding one entry per CDR3 protein. Of fewer than 650,000 distinct CDR3 sequences detected, about a fifth appear once; the ten largest clones hold around 6.9%. The CDR3 is 13 residues long. Trimming took 4 bases from V and 7 from J, leaving 14 bases between them. The germline gives CDR1 SGDLS, CDR2 YYNGEE. With regard to this clonotype: The antigen is undetermined.

Sequencing used peripheral blood. This sequence was found in a woman younger than 30 with stable Graves' hyperthyroidism. Some clones in this sample may be carry-over from other donors' samples. This sequence joins TRBV9 and TRBJ2-5, with D perhaps matching TRBD2 (7 bases). CDR3 amino acids: CASSPGGQGTQYF. In DNA, the CDR3 is TGTGCCAGCAGCCCCGGGGGGCAGGGGACCCAGTACTTC.